These 11 T cell receptor beta chains originate from one sample sequenced in a study of identical twins. One entry per CDR3 protein, called by TCRdb with MiXCR from the 5' RACE reads. Of some 790,000 distinct CDR3 sequences in the sample, approximately 18% were seen once. The same data also went into a second study, on T cells expressing NK-cell markers.

Input material: PBMCs. The receptors were sampled from a woman aged 18 to 35 in good health.

This clonotype was seen more than once but under ten times. This chain connects TRBV18 to TRBJ2-5; D is undetermined. The CDR3 length is 13 residues. Germline V gene data show CDR1 as KGHSH and CDR2 as LQKENI. V was shortened by 4 bases and J by 4 bases, with 10 bases between the two germline ends. CDR3 residues: CASSLQDSETQYF. CDR3 nucleotide sequence: TGTGCCAGCTCACTGCAGGATTCAGAGACCCAGTACTTC.

This chain links TRBV6-1 with TRBJ2-3, with D possibly being TRBD2 (6 bases). Germline CDR1 and CDR2: MNHNS and SASEGT. The ends were cut back, 5 bases at V and 6 bases at J, with 12 bases in the middle. CDR3 size: 13 residues. In DNA, the CDR3 is TGTGCCAGCAGTCCGGGAGCCGGTGATACGCAGTATTTT. Its protein is CASSPGAGDTQYF.

This clonotype was picked up a small number of times. The V and J genes are TRBV5-1 and TRBJ2-2; D possibly corresponds to TRBD1 (6 bases). CDR3 length: 16 amino acids. V dropped 4 bases and J dropped 3 bases, with 16 bases sitting between them. Germline CDR1 is SGHRS and CDR2 is YFSETQ. The CDR3 region is CASSPTGTTDTGELFF. DNA of the CDR3: TGCGCCAGCAGCCCAACCGGGACAACAGACACCGGGGAGCTGTTTTTT.

J is TRBJ1-4 and V is TRBV10-1, with D unresolved. CDR3 size: 15 residues. Trimming left V 4 bases short and J 7 bases short, with 16 bases between. Per germline, CDR1 WNHNN and CDR2 SYGVQD (reference sequence). The chain's CDR3 is CASSALYYPFEKLFF. CDR3 nucleotides: TGCGCCAGCAGTGCATTATATTACCCTTTTGAAAAACTGTTTTTT.

This clonotype was observed many times. The V call is TRBV12-3 or TRBV12-4, the J call TRBJ2-3; D is perhaps TRBD2 (5 bases). Trimming shortened V by 6 bases and J by 2 bases, and 12 bases separated the two germline ends. The CDR3 loop spans 14 amino acids. CDR3 nucleotides: TGTGCCAGCAGCTCCGGGATCGTCACAGATACGCAGTATTTT. Amino acids: CASSSGIVTDTQYF.

This chain uses TRBV6-2 or TRBV6-3 with TRBJ1-2; no clear D gene. Germline values: CDR1 MNHEY, CDR2 SVGEGT. Trimming took off 2 bases at V and 7 bases at J, with 17 bases between the two ends. This CDR3 comprises 15 residues. This CDR3 reads CASSYGRLGGSGYTF. The DNA of the CDR3 is TGTGCCAGCAGTTACGGCCGCCTCGGTGGGTCTGGCTACACCTTC.

This clonotype appeared many times. The chain has TRBV11-1 and TRBJ2-4, with D perhaps being TRBD1 or TRBD2 (5 bases each). Germline V gene data show CDR1 as SGHAT and CDR2 as FQDESV (reference sequence). Trimming pared 4 bases from V and 0 bases from J, leaving 19 bases between. This CDR3 is 18 amino acids long. CDR3 DNA sequence: TGTGCCAGCAGCTCCTCCGGGACCGACAGACTAGCCAAAAACATTCAGTACTTC. Translating gives CASSSSGTDRLAKNIQYF.

The chain uses TRBV7-9 and TRBJ2-7; D is possibly TRBD1 (6 bases). V was clipped by 3 bases and J by 5 bases, with 17 bases between them. The V gene's germline CDR1 is SEHNR and CDR2 FQNEAQ (reference sequence). The CDR3 is 15 amino acids. The CDR3 sequence: CASSFPAGAGHEQYF. The DNA for the CDR3 is TGTGCCAGCAGCTTCCCAGCAGGGGCGGGCCACGAGCAGTACTTC.

The chain has TRBV14 and TRBJ2-1, with D possibly TRBD1 on 6 matching bases. CDR1 and CDR2 (germline): SGHDN, FVKESK. V was cut by 3 bases and J by 2 bases, with 8 bases left in between. The CDR3 runs 14 residues. Here the CDR3 DNA reads TGTGCCAGCAGCCACGGACAGACCTACAATGAGCAGTTCTTC. This sequence encodes CASSHGQTYNEQFF.

This clonotype has more than one count but fewer than ten. This chain uses TRBV27 with TRBJ1-6, with D tentatively TRBD1 (5 bases). The CDR3 runs to 14 residues. V dropped 2 bases and J dropped 7 bases, with 9 bases sitting between them. Germline V gene data show CDR1 as MNHEY and CDR2 as SMNVEV (reference sequence). The DNA of the CDR3 is TGTGCCAGCAGTTTAATCAAGGGGAATTCACCCCTCCACTTT. Its protein is CASSLIKGNSPLHF.

The sample holds many counts of this clonotype. The J gene is TRBJ2-3, the V gene TRBV20-1; 9 bases are a match to TRBD2. Germline CDR1 is DFQATT and CDR2 is SNEGSKA (reference sequence). The V and J ends lost 0 bases and 8 bases, in that order; junction bases with no gene match: 3. The CDR3 has 13 residues. DNA of the CDR3: TGCAGTGCTAGAGAGAGACTAGCGGCTACGCAGTATTTT. Protein sequence: CSARERLAATQYF.